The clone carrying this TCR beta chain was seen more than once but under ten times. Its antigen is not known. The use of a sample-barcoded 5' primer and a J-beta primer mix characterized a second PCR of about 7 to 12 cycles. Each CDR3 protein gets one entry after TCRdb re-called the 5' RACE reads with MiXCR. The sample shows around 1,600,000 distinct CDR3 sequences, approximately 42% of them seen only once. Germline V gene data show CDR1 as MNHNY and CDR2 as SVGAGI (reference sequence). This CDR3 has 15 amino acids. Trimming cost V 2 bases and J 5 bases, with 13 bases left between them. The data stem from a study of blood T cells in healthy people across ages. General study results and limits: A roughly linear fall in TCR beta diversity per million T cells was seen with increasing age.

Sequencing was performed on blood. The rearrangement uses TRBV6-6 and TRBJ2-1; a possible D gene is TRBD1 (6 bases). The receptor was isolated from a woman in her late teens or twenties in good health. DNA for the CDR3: TGTGCCAGCAGTTACCCCCACAGGGAAAACAATGAGCAGTTCTTC. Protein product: CASSYPHRENNEQFF.